This T cell receptor beta chain was captured by sequencing in a study of blood T cell repertoires in COVID-19. Overall study: Samples taken during acute and convalescent COVID-19 were collected in the United States, Italy and Spain.

The CDR3 extends over 16 amino acids. Germline CDR1 MNHEY, CDR2 SMNVEV (reference sequence). The ends lost 6 bases at V and 8 bases at J; junction bases unmatched: 18. Per the original data handling: Amplification with reference gene primers provided the estimates of nucleated cell counts. The table came from immunoSEQ multiplex PCR; TCRdb's copy has only in-frame clones and leaves some out. V and J calls and clone size come straight from that table; D and trimming were deduced from the DNA. The profile covers 200,000 or so clones, with about 86% appearing a single time and less than 8.5% taken by the ten largest.

The sequenced sample consisted of PBMCs or T cells enriched from blood (not recorded which). The TCR originated in a man between 35 and 55 years old who had recovered from COVID-19. The V call is TRBV27, the J call TRBJ1-1; the match to TRBD1 covers 7 bases. The CDR3 here is CASRGFTGAGGSEAFF. The CDR3 coding sequence is TGTGCCAGCAGAGGATTTACGGGAGCAGGGGGATCCGAAGCTTTCTTT.